The 12 T cell receptor beta chains listed next were all sequenced from one sample in a study of identical twins. TCRdb called the 5' RACE reads again in MiXCR, with one record for every CDR3 protein. This sample carries a few hundred thousand distinct CDR3 sequences, approximately 14% of them seen once, and the ten largest clones take 0.44%. This sample also appeared in a second study, on yellow fever vaccine responses in identical twins.

The source material was CD4+ T cells sorted from blood. The source is a woman between 18 and 29 years old in good health.

The rearrangement links TRBV2 to TRBJ1-4; TRBD1 matches 8 bases. Germline V gene data show CDR1 as SNHLY and CDR2 as FYNNEI. V shed 8 bases and J 5 bases; nucleotides not matched to a gene: 4. The CDR3 is 13 amino acids. The CDR3 loop reads CASCRTGNEKLFF. The CDR3 coding sequence is TGTGCCAGCTGTAGGACAGGGAATGAAAAACTGTTTTTT.

This clonotype was detected a few times. V usage is TRBV10-3 and J usage is TRBJ2-3; 11 nucleotides align to TRBD1. J gave up 1 base and V 6 bases, and 6 bases lay outside the gene matches. The CDR3 loop spans 16 amino acids. Germline V gives CDR1 ENHRY, CDR2 SYGVKD. The CDR3 sequence: CAISGQGAIGTDTQYF. DNA of the CDR3: TGTGCCATCAGCGGACAGGGGGCAATAGGCACAGATACGCAGTATTTT.

The CDR3 loop reads CASSTSRRDAITNRLNTGELFF. The CDR3 region has the DNA TGTGCCAGCAGTACTTCAAGGAGGGACGCAATAACCAATAGGTTGAACACCGGGGAGCTGTTTTTT. The chain has TRBV6-2 or TRBV6-3 and TRBJ2-2; perhaps TRBD2 as D (6 bases). Trimming left V 5 bases short and J 1 base short, with 32 bases between. The germline V gene has CDR1 MNHEY and CDR2 SVGEGT. The length of the CDR3 is 22 residues.

The CDR3 DNA reads as TGTGCCAGCAGGACCGGGACAGCCACCGGGGAGCTGTTTTTT. This translates into CASRTGTATGELFF. The chain links TRBV2 to TRBJ2-2; 7 nucleotides align to TRBD1. With 6 bases clipped from V and 4 bases from J, the junction kept 5 bases outside the gene matches. This CDR3 is 14 amino acids long. Looked up from germline, CDR1 is SNHLY and CDR2 is FYNNEI.

This clonotype was seen only a few times. Here the CDR3 DNA reads TGTGCCACTTCGCTAACCCCCCGGAACACTGAAGCTTTCTTT. Residues: CATSLTPRNTEAFF. J is TRBJ1-1 and V is TRBV7-2; no firm D call. The V gene's germline CDR1 is SGHTA and CDR2 FQGNSA. Trimming removed 10 bases at V and 1 base at J, with 16 bases between. The CDR3 has 14 amino acids.

V gene TRBV7-8 combines with J gene TRBJ2-1; 8 positions match TRBD1. J was trimmed by 6 bases and V by 0 bases; bases with no gene match: 4. The CDR3 is 15 amino acids. Germline-derived CDR1 and CDR2 are SGHVS and FQNEAQ. The chain's CDR3 is CASSLARGPGNEQFF. As DNA, the CDR3 is TGTGCCAGCAGCTTAGCCAGGGGGCCTGGCAATGAGCAGTTCTTC.

This clonotype was seen repeatedly, ten times or more. The chain links TRBV2 to TRBJ2-2, with D perhaps TRBD1 or TRBD2 (5 bases each). The V gene's germline CDR1 is SNHLY and CDR2 FYNNEI. The CDR3 is 15 amino acids. The V end was cut by 2 bases, the J end by 6 bases, with 13 bases between. The chain's CDR3 is CASSETLVGAGELFF. The CDR3 DNA follows: TGTGCCAGCAGTGAAACCTTGGTGGGGGCCGGGGAGCTGTTTTTT.

This clonotype has at least ten counts. The V gene is TRBV29-1, the J gene TRBJ2-1; the match to TRBD2 covers 13 bases. Germline CDR1 and CDR2: SQVTM and ANQGSEA. V gave up 1 base and J gave up 4 bases; unmatched junction bases: 10. This CDR3 has 18 amino acids. The CDR3 nucleotides read TGCAGCGTTGAAGGGACTAGCGGGGGCCCTCCTCCGTACAATGAGCAGTTCTTC. It specifies CSVEGTSGGPPPYNEQFF.

This clonotype was counted a few times. The rearrangement uses TRBV2 and TRBJ2-1; D remains ambiguous. The CDR3 sequence is 14 residues long. V gave up 7 bases and J gave up 5 bases, with 15 bases separating them. Per the germline V gene, CDR1 is SNHLY and CDR2 is FYNNEI. In DNA form, the CDR3 reads TGTGCCAGCAACACCCCTACCTACCACAATGAGCAGTTCTTC. This sequence encodes CASNTPTYHNEQFF.

This clonotype has just a few counts. The V and J genes are TRBV5-6 and TRBJ1-2; D is ambiguous. The CDR3 runs 13 residues. Trimming took off 5 bases at V and 2 bases at J, with 10 bases between the two ends. The germline gives CDR1 SGHDT, CDR2 YYEEEE. CDR3 bases: TGTGCCAGCAGGAAAATAGGGAACTATGGCTACACCTTC. It encodes CASRKIGNYGYTF.

The V and J genes are TRBV5-1 and TRBJ2-1; 11 bases are shared with TRBD2. The CDR3 has 14 residues. The V gene end was trimmed by 2 bases and the J gene end by 9 bases; junction bases not matched to a gene: 4. CDR1 is SGHRS, CDR2 YFSETQ, per germline. CDR3 amino acids: CASSLASGRTEQFF. The CDR3, as DNA: TGCGCCAGCAGCTTAGCTAGCGGGAGGACTGAGCAGTTCTTC.

CDR3 in amino acids: CASSLDLAGGNEQFF. CDR3 bases: TGCGCCAGCAGCTTGGACTTAGCGGGGGGGAATGAGCAGTTCTTC. The J gene is TRBJ2-1, the V gene TRBV5-1; the match to TRBD2 covers 11 bases. The CDR3 has 15 amino acids. The V segment lost 0 bases and the J segment 7 bases; nucleotides outside the gene matches: 3. In germline, CDR1 is SGHRS, CDR2 YFSETQ.